This TCR beta chain was sequenced during a study of blood T cell repertoires in COVID-19. About the study: Samples came from the United States, Italy and Spain, spanning acute and convalescent COVID-19.

This clone was seen only a few times. Germline V gene data show CDR1 as LGHNA and CDR2 as YNFKEQ. V was cut by 4 bases and J by 7 bases, with 10 bases left in between. CDR3 length: 13 amino acids. Authors' methods: Amplification of reference gene primers was used by the study to estimate nucleated cell counts. This table comes from immunoSEQ multiplex PCR, and its TCRdb copy is limited to in-frame clones, with some not included. D and trimming come from the DNA, and the V and J calls and clone size come from that table. Of about 110,000 clones in the sample, over 80% were seen once. This receptor was obtained from a woman in her thirties with acute or convalescent COVID-19. Source material: peripheral blood. V usage is TRBV4-2 and J usage is TRBJ2-2; a possible D gene is TRBD2 (5 bases). CDR3 sequence: CASSPGRGGELFF. The CDR3 nucleotides read TGTGCCAGCAGCCCCGGACGGGGCGGGGAGCTGTTTTTT.